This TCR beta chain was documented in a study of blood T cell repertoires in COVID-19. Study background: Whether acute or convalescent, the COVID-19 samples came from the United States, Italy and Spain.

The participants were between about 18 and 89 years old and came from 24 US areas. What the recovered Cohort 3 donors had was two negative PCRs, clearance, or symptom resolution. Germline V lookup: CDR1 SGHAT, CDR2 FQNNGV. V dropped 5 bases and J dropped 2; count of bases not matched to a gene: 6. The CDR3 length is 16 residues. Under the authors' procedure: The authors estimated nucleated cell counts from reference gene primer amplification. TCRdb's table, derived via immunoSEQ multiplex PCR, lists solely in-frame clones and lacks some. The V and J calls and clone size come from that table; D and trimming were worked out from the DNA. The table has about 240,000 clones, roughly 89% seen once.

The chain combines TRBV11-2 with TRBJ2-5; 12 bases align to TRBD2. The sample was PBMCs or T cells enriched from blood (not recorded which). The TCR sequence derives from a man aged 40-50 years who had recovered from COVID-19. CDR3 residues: CASSPRLAGEQETQYF. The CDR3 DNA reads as TGTGCCAGCAGCCCCAGACTAGCGGGGGAACAAGAGACCCAGTACTTC.